A single sample gave rise to the 23 T cell receptor beta chains below, sequenced in a study of Graves' ophthalmopathy and Graves' hyperthyroidism. RNA transcripts yielded amplified TCR beta CDR3 regions. HTBI primers were used in a first-round RT-PCR, which preceded a second-round multiplex PCR. TCRdb reprocessed the multiplex PCR reads with MiXCR, giving one entry per CDR3 protein. Here the sample spans 900,000 to 1,200,000 distinct CDR3 sequences, about two fifths being singletons. The source material was peripheral blood or thyroid tissue (not recorded which). These receptors originate from an adult man with Graves' hyperthyroidism.

This clonotype was counted a few times. CDR3 sequence (DNA): TGTGCCAGCAGCCTAGGGGGGGACCCTAACTATGGCTACACCTTC. This encodes CASSLGGDPNYGYTF. The chain links TRBV12-3 or TRBV12-4 to TRBJ1-2; the D gene is possibly TRBD1 (6 bases). The CDR3 consists of 15 residues. V lost 6 bases and J lost 0, with 14 bases in between.

This chain connects TRBV2 to TRBJ2-7, with TRBD1 matching over 11 bases. Germline CDR1 SNHLY, CDR2 FYNNEI. The length of the CDR3 is 16 residues. Trimming took 6 bases from V and 4 from J; bases not matched to a gene: 11. The CDR3 is CASRERGQGAGYEQYF. The CDR3 nucleotides read TGTGCCAGCAGAGAGAGAGGACAGGGGGCAGGGTACGAGCAGTACTTC.

This clonotype showed up many times. The rearrangement joins TRBV5-1 to TRBJ2-7, with TRBD2 matching 8 bases. Germline values: CDR1 SGHRS, CDR2 YFSETQ. V lost 4 bases, J lost 6 bases, and 12 bases stayed unmatched. The CDR3 is 15 amino acids. The CDR3 sequence: CASSHPGLADSEQYF. The CDR3 DNA is TGCGCCAGCAGCCATCCCGGACTAGCTGATTCCGAGCAGTACTTC. The entire variable domain, with the rest obtained from reference TRBV5-1 and TRBJ2-7, is as follows: KAGVTQTPRYLIKTRGQQVTLSCSPISGHRSVSWYQQTPGQGLQFLFEYFSETQRNKGNFPGRFSGRQFSNSRSEMNVSTLELGDSALYLCASSHPGLADSEQYFGPGTRLTVT.

V usage is TRBV5-1 and J usage is TRBJ1-1, with D possibly matching TRBD1 (5 bases). Germline V lookup: CDR1 SGHRS, CDR2 YFSETQ. CDR3 length: 16 residues. V lost 3 bases, J lost 4 bases, and 19 bases lay in between. As DNA, the CDR3 is TGCGCCAGCAGCTGGGGTTGGGGCAGGCAGACCACTGAAGCTTTCTTT. Its protein product is CASSWGWGRQTTEAFF.

Details on this clonotype: This is likely a read error, given that the CDR3 carries no conserved phenylalanine or tryptophan at its end. V usage is TRBV7-9 and J usage is TRBJ2-2; unclear D gene. The CDR3 runs to 14 residues. Germline V gene sequence: CDR1 SEHNR, CDR2 FQNEAQ (reference sequence). Trimming pared 2 bases from V and 2 bases from J, leaving 6 bases between. In nucleotides, the CDR3 is TGTGCCAGCAGCTTATCGAGAAACACCGGGGAGCTGTTTTCT. It specifies CASSLSRNTGELFS.

At least ten counts were recorded for this clonotype. The chain links TRBV7-2 to TRBJ1-4; D remains unclear. CDR3 length: 15 residues. The V and J ends lost 7 bases and 0 bases respectively, with 12 bases between them. The V gene's germline CDR1 is SGHTA and CDR2 FQGNSA. CDR3 in DNA: TGTGCCAGCAAACCAACGGGAGCAACTAATGAAAAACTGTTTTTT. It translates to CASKPTGATNEKLFF.

The rearrangement joins TRBV5-1 to TRBJ2-5, with D tentatively TRBD1 or TRBD2 (5 bases each). Trimming left V 0 bases short and J 5 bases short, with 14 bases between. The CDR3 is 15 residues long. The germline gives CDR1 SGHRS, CDR2 YFSETQ. The CDR3 bases are TGCGCCAGCAGCTTGGCGGGGCCCCGCGGGGAGACCCAGTACTTC. Its translation: CASSLAGPRGETQYF.

This clonotype was counted ten times or more. The chain has TRBV19 and TRBJ1-4; TRBD1 aligns across 7 bases. Trimming at V came to 5 bases and at J to 5 bases, leaving 5 bases not matched to a gene. This CDR3 spans 14 amino acids. Germline CDR1 reads LNHDA; CDR2 reads SQIVND (reference sequence). CDR3 protein: CASSLGTENEKLFF. CDR3 in DNA: TGTGCCAGTAGTCTCGGGACAGAGAATGAAAAACTGTTTTTT.

This clonotype was counted a few times. The CDR3 does not close with the conserved phenylalanine or tryptophan, likely indicating a read error. This rearrangement joins TRBV6-5 to TRBJ1-6; 8 nucleotides align to TRBD1. There are 15 residues in the CDR3. J gave up 6 bases and V 6 bases, and 7 bases lay outside the gene matches. Germline values: CDR1 MNHEY, CDR2 SVGAGI. CDR3 sequence reads: CASRTGTGLNSPLHL. In DNA, the CDR3 is TGTGCCAGCAGAACCGGGACAGGCCTTAATTCACCCCTCCACCTT.

This clonotype was picked up many times. The chain employs TRBV5-1 and TRBJ2-7, with 9 positions matching TRBD2. CDR1 and CDR2 (germline): SGHRS, YFSETQ. The CDR3 spans 13 residues. V lost 8 bases and J lost 5; bases outside the gene matches: 8. The CDR3 DNA reads TGCGCCAGTCGACTAGCGGTCATCAACGAGCAGTACTTC. The encoded protein is CASRLAVINEQYF.

The V gene is TRBV29-1, the J gene TRBJ1-2; 10 nucleotides align to TRBD1. Germline assignment: CDR1 SQVTM and CDR2 ANQGSEA. Trimming at V came to 8 bases and at J to 0 bases, leaving 3 bases not matched to a gene. This CDR3 is built from 13 residues. CDR3 in amino acids: CSSGTGANYGYTF. The CDR3, as DNA: TGCAGCTCAGGGACAGGGGCTAACTATGGCTACACCTTC.

The table lists this clonotype with many counts. V and J are TRBV9 and TRBJ2-2; TRBD2 agrees at 10 bases. V lost 0 bases, J lost 7 bases, and 6 bases stayed unmatched. Germline CDR1 is SGDLS and CDR2 is YYNGEE. This CDR3 contains 16 residues. The DNA for the CDR3 is TGTGCCAGCAGCGTAGATCTAGCGGGGGCCGTCGGGGAGCTGTTTTTT. It codes for CASSVDLAGAVGELFF.

On this clonotype: Germline and junction disagree at one end, which may indicate a read error. The rearrangement uses TRBV30 and TRBJ1-6, with D unresolved. This CDR3 is built from 13 residues. Germline V gene lookup returns CDR1 GTSNPN and CDR2 SVGIG (reference sequence). CDR3 region: CAWTAETGSPLHF. The CDR3 nucleotides are TGTGCCTGGACAGCCGAGACGGGTTCACCCCTGCACTTT.

This clonotype was counted many times. The chain joins TRBV28 to TRBJ1-2, with D possibly matching TRBD1 (6 bases). The CDR3 is 12 amino acids. V shed 6 bases and J shed 7 bases, with 12 bases lying between them. CDR1 and CDR2 from the germline V gene are MDHEN and SYDVKM. CDR3 in amino acids: CASSTTGRGYTF. CDR3 coding DNA: TGTGCCAGCAGCACGACAGGACGTGGCTACACCTTC.

This clonotype has a count of ten or more. The rearrangement links TRBV25-1 to TRBJ2-5; 14 bases map to TRBD2. The CDR3 loop spans 19 amino acids. The ends lost 4 bases at V and 5 bases at J; junction bases unmatched: 15. Germline CDR1 reads MGHDK; CDR2 reads SYGVNS. This CDR3 is CASSGDGRLAGGPKETQYF. CDR3 sequence (DNA): TGTGCCAGCAGTGGGGATGGTCGACTAGCGGGAGGGCCTAAGGAGACCCAGTACTTC.

This clonotype was counted many times. The rearrangement joins TRBV29-1 to TRBJ2-5; D is uncertain. CDR3 length equals 12 residues. Germline V gene sequence: CDR1 SQVTM, CDR2 ANQGSEA. V lost 2 bases and J lost 4, with 8 bases in between. CDR3 amino acids: CSVERVAETQYF. CDR3 in DNA: TGCAGCGTTGAAAGGGTAGCAGAGACCCAGTACTTC.

This clonotype was detected many times. V usage is TRBV14 and J usage is TRBJ2-7; 7 bases map to TRBD1. CDR3 length equals 14 residues. The V gene's germline CDR1 is SGHDN and CDR2 FVKESK. The junction had 7 bases not matched to a gene; V was cut back by 3 bases and J by 5 bases. Here the CDR3 DNA reads TGTGCCAGCAGCCAGATAACAGGGGCGCACGAGCAGTACTTC. This gives the protein CASSQITGAHEQYF.

This chain connects TRBV7-9 to TRBJ1-1; tentative D call: TRBD1 (5 bases). V gave up 1 base and J gave up 4 bases, with 19 bases separating them. Germline assignment: CDR1 SEHNR and CDR2 FQNEAQ (reference sequence). The CDR3 contains 17 residues. Here the CDR3 reads CASSLVGSGFFGTEAFF. The CDR3 DNA reads TGTGCCAGCAGCTTAGTTGGGTCAGGGTTTTTTGGCACTGAAGCTTTCTTT.

This clonotype was recorded a few times. The chain uses TRBV5-1 and TRBJ2-5; the D is unclear. The germline gives CDR1 SGHRS, CDR2 YFSETQ. The ends were cut back, 2 bases at V and 5 bases at J, with 10 bases in the middle. The CDR3 has 13 amino acids. CDR3 sequence: CASSFLAFETQYF. DNA for the CDR3: TGCGCCAGCAGCTTTCTGGCCTTCGAGACCCAGTACTTC.

The chain has TRBV20-1 and TRBJ2-7; 8 positions match TRBD2. Germline CDR1 and CDR2: DFQATT and SNEGSKA (reference sequence). Trimming cost V 6 bases and J 2 bases; bases outside gene matches: 9. The CDR3 sequence is 14 residues long. The chain's CDR3 is CSAAGTSGTYEQYF. The CDR3 DNA follows: TGCAGTGCCGCGGGAACTAGCGGAACCTACGAGCAGTACTTC.

This clonotype was counted only a few times. The chain joins TRBV10-3 to TRBJ2-5, with 12 bases lining up with TRBD2. Germline lookup yields CDR1 ENHRY and CDR2 SYGVKD. Trimming at V came to 1 base and at J to 5 bases, leaving 5 bases not matched to a gene. The CDR3 covers 16 residues. This CDR3 reads CAISELLAGGAETQYF. The CDR3 DNA reads as TGTGCCATCAGTGAGTTACTAGCGGGAGGAGCGGAGACCCAGTACTTC.

The chain combines TRBV25-1 with TRBJ2-7; maybe TRBD2 (6 bases). The CDR3 sequence is 15 residues long. Germline V gives CDR1 MGHDK, CDR2 SYGVNS. V was pared by 11 bases and J by 0 bases, with 20 bases between. As DNA, the CDR3 is TGTGCCTGGAGTGTAGGCGGAGGGAACTCCTACGAGCAGTACTTC. Amino acid sequence: CAWSVGGGNSYEQYF.

The table lists this clonotype with many counts. This chain joins TRBV4-3 and TRBJ1-6; 9 bases are shared with TRBD1. In germline, CDR1 is LGHNA, CDR2 YSLEER. The CDR3 is 14 amino acids. Trimming at V came to 3 bases and at J to 10 bases, leaving 4 bases not matched to a gene. The CDR3 bases are TGCGCCAGCAGCCACGACAGGGGGAAATCACCCCTCCACTTT. It codes for CASSHDRGKSPLHF.